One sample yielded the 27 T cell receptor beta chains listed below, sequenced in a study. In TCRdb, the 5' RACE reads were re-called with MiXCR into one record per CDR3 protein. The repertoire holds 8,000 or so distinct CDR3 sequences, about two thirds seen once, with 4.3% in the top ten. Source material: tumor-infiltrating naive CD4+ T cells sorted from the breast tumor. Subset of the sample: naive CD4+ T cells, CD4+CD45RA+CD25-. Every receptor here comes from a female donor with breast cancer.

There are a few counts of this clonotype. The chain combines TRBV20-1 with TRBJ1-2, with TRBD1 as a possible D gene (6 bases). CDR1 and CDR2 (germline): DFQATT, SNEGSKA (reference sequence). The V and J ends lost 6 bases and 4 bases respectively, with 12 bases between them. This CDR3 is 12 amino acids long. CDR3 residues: CSALEGGYGYTF. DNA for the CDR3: TGCAGTGCCCTCGAGGGGGGCTATGGCTACACCTTC.

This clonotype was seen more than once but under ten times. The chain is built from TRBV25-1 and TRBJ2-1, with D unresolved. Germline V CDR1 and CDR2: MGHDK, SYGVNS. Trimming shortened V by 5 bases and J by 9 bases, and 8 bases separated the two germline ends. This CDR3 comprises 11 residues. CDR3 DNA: TGTGCCAGCAGTCTACGGGTTGAGCAGTTCTTC. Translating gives CASSLRVEQFF.

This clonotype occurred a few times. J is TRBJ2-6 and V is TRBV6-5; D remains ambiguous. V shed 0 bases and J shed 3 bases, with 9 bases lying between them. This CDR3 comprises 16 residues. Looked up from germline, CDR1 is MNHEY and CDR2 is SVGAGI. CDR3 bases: TGTGCCAGCAGTTACTCGAGGATTGGTGGGGCCAACGTCCTGACTTTC. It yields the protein CASSYSRIGGANVLTF.

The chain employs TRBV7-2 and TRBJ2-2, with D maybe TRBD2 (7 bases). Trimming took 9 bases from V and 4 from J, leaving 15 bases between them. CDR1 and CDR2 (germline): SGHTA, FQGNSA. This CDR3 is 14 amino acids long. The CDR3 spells CASAGGAGTGELFF. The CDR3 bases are TGTGCCAGTGCTGGGGGGGCTGGCACCGGGGAGCTGTTTTTT.

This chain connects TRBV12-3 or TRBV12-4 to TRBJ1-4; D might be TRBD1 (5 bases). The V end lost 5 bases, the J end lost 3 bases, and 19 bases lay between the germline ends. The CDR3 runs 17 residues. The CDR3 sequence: CASSPRTTGAANEKLFF. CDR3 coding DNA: TGTGCCAGCAGTCCCCGGACAACCGGAGCGGCTAATGAAAAACTGTTTTTT.

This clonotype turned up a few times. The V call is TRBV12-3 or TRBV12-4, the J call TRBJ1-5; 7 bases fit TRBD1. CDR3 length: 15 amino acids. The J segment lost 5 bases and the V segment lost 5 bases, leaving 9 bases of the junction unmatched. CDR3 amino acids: CASSPRGTEDQPQHF. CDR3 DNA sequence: TGTGCCAGCAGTCCGCGGGGGACAGAAGATCAGCCCCAGCATTTT.

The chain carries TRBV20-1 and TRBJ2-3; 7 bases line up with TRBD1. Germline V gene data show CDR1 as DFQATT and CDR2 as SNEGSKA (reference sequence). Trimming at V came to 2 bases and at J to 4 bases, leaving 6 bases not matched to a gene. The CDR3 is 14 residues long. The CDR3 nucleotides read TGCAGTGCTAGAATACAGGGGATCGCAGATACGCAGTATTTT. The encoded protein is CSARIQGIADTQYF.

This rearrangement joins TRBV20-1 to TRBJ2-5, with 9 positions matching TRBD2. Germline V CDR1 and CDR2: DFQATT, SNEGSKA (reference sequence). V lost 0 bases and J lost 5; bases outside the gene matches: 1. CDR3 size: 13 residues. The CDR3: CSARDTSGETQYF. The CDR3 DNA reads TGCAGTGCTAGAGATACTAGCGGGGAGACCCAGTACTTC.

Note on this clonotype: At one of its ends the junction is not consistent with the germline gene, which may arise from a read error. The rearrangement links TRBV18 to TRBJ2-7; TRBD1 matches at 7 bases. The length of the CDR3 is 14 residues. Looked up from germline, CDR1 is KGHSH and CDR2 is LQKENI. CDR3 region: CASSPRQGGNEQYF. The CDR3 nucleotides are TGCGCCAGCTCACCCCGACAGGGTGGCAACGAGCAGTACTTC.

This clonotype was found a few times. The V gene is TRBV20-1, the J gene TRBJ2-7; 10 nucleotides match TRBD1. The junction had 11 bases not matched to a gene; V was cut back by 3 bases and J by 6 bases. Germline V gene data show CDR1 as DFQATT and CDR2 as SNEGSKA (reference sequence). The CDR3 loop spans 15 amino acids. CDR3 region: CSARGLGQGYSEQYF. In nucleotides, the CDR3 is TGCAGTGCTAGGGGCCTGGGACAGGGGTACTCCGAGCAGTACTTC.

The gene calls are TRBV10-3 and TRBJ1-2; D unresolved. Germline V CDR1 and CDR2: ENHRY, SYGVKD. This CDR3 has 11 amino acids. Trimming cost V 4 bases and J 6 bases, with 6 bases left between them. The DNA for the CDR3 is TGTGCCATCAGTGGGAGAGATGGCTACACCTTC. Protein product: CAISGRDGYTF.

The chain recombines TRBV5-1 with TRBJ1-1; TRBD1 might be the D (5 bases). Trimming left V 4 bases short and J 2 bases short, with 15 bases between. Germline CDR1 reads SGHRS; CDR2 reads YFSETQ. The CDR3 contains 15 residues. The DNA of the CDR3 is TGCGCCAGCAGCCGCCCCGGGACGGCTAACACTGAAGCTTTCTTT. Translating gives CASSRPGTANTEAFF.

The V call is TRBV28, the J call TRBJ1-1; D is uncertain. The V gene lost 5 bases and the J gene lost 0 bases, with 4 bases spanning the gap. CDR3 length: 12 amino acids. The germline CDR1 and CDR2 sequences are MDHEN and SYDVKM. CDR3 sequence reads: CASSLLNTEAFF. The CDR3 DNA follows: TGTGCCAGCAGTCTCTTGAACACTGAAGCTTTCTTT.

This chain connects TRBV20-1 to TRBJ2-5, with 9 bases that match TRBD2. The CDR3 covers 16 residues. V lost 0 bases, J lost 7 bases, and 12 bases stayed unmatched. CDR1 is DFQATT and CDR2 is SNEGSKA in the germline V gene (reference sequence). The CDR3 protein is CSARDPFAGGQGTQYF. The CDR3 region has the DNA TGCAGTGCTAGAGATCCTTTTGCGGGGGGGCAGGGGACCCAGTACTTC.

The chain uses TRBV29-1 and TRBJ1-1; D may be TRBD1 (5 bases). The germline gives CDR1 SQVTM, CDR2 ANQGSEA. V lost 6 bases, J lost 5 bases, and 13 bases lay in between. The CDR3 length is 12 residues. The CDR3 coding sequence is TGCAGCGTGAGCCCGGGGGGGACTGAAGCTTTCTTT. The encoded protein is CSVSPGGTEAFF.

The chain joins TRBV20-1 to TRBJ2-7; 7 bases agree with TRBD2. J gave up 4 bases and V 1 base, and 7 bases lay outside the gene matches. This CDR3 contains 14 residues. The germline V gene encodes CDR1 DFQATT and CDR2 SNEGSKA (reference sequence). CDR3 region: CSARVASGTYEQYF. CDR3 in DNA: TGCAGTGCTAGAGTGGCTAGCGGCACATACGAGCAGTACTTC.

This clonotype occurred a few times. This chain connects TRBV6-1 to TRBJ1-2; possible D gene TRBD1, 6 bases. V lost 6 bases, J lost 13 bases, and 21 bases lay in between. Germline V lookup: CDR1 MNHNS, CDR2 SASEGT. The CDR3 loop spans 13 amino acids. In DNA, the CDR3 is TGTGCCAGCAGAGCTGGACAGCCGACCGACGCCACCTTC. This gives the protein CASRAGQPTDATF.

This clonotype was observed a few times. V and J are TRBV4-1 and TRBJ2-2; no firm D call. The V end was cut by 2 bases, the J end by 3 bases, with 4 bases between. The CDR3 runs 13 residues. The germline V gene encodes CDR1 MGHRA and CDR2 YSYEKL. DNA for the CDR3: TGCGCCAGCAGCCAACAGTACACCGGGGAGCTGTTTTTT. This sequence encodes CASSQQYTGELFF.

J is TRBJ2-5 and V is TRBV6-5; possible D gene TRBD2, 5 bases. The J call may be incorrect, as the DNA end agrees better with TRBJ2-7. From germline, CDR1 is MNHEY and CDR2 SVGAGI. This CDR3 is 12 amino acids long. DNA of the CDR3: TGTGCCAGCAGGTCGGGAACCTACGAGCAGTACTTC. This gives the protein CASRSGTYEQYF.

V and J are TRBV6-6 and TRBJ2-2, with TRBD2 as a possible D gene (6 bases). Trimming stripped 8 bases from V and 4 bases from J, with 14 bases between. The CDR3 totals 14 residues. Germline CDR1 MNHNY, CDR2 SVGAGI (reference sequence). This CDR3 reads CASAPGSGTGELFF. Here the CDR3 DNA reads TGTGCCAGCGCGCCGGGTAGCGGCACCGGGGAGCTGTTTTTT.

The DNA of the CDR3 is TGTGCCAGCAGCCTGGGGAGCGTCAAAGAGACCCAGTACTTC. This translates into CASSLGSVKETQYF. The gene calls are TRBV7-2 and TRBJ2-5, with a weak D call TRBD2 (5 bases). This CDR3 contains 14 residues. Germline loops: CDR1 SGHTA, CDR2 FQGNSA. V lost 5 bases and J 3 bases, leaving 13 bases between the germline ends.

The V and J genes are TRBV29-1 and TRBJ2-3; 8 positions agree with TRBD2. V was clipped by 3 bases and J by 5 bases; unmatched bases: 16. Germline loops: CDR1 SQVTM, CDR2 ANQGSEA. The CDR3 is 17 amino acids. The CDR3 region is CSVDPGWGASGLDTQYF. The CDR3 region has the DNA TGCAGCGTTGACCCAGGGTGGGGGGCTAGCGGGTTAGATACGCAGTATTTT.

The DNA for the CDR3 is TGTGCCAGCAGCTTCGCACGGACAGGGGGCAACGGTGAGCAGTTCTTC. It is translated as CASSFARTGGNGEQFF. The chain combines TRBV7-2 with TRBJ2-1; TRBD1 matches 11 bases. Looked up from germline, CDR1 is SGHTA and CDR2 is FQGNSA. With 3 bases clipped from V and 9 bases from J, the junction kept 10 bases outside the gene matches. This CDR3 is built from 16 residues.

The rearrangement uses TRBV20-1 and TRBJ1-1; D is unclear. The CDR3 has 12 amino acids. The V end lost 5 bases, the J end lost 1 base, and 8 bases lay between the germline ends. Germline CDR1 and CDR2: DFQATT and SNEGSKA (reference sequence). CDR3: CSAGSWNTEAFF. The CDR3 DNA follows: TGCAGTGCTGGCTCATGGAACACTGAAGCTTTCTTT.

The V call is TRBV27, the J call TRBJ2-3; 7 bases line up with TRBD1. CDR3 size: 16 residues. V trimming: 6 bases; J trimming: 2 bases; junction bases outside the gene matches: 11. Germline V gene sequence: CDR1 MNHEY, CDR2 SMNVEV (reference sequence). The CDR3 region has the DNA TGTGCCAGCAGGAAAGACGACAGGGCTTACACAGATACGCAGTATTTT. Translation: CASRKDDRAYTDTQYF.

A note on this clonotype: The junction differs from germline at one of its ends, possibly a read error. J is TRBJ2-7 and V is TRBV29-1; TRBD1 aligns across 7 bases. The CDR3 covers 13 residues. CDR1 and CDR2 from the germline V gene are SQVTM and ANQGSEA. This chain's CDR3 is CSVEDGTAYEQCF. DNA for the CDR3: TGCAGCGTTGAAGATGGGACAGCCTACGAGCAGTGCTTC.

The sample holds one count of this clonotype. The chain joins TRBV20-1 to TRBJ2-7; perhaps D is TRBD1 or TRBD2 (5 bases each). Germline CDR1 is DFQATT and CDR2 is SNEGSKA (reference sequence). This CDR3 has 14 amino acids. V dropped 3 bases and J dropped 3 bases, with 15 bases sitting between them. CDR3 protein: CSARGTGAYYEQYF. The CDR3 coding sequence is TGCAGTGCTAGGGGGACCGGGGCCTACTACGAGCAGTACTTC.